Listed here are 17 T cell receptor beta chains from one sample, sequenced in a study of CD4 T cell repertoires in COVID-19. Using immunoSEQ multiplex PCR, the repertoire was profiled, and TCRdb retains in-frame clones only, with some absent. Here the sample spans some 80,000 clones, 83% being singletons. Specimen: CD4+ T cells from peripheral blood, collected after recovery from COVID-19. The receptor set was obtained from a human donor who had COVID-19.

The chain joins TRBV7-3 to TRBJ2-7; D is undetermined. The V end lost 4 bases, the J end lost 4 bases, and 14 bases lay between the germline ends. Germline CDR1 SGHTA, CDR2 FQGTGA. This CDR3 spans 14 amino acids. The CDR3 spells CASSSRRLGYEQYF. For the CDR3, the DNA is TGTGCCAGCAGCTCCCGCCGGTTAGGGTACGAGCAGTACTTC.

This chain links TRBV2 with TRBJ2-7, with D uncertain. CDR3 size: 12 residues. V gave up 8 bases and J gave up 3 bases, with 11 bases separating them. Germline CDR1 SNHLY, CDR2 FYNNEI. The CDR3, as DNA: TGTGCCAGCTCGGTAATGAACTACGAGCAGTACTTC. Translating it yields CASSVMNYEQYF.

The J gene is TRBJ2-1, the V gene TRBV5-4, with D maybe TRBD2 (6 bases). Germline V CDR1 and CDR2: SGHNT, YYREEE (reference sequence). CDR3 length: 15 residues. V lost 4 bases and J 7 bases, leaving 18 bases between the germline ends. In DNA, the CDR3 is TGTGCCAGCAGCCTTGGGGGGTCCCTTAAGAATGAGCAGTTCTTC. As protein: CASSLGGSLKNEQFF.

This clone showed up just once. V is TRBV24-1 and J is TRBJ1-2; 11 bases line up with TRBD1. This CDR3 is 16 amino acids long. Germline V gene lookup returns CDR1 KGHDR and CDR2 SFDVKD. J lost 10 bases, V lost 4 bases, and 13 bases had no gene match. The CDR3 DNA follows: TGTGCCACCAGTGACCGCTCTTCCGGGACAGGGGGTGTCTACACCTTC. It translates to CATSDRSSGTGGVYTF.

The V call is TRBV28, the J call TRBJ2-7; perhaps TRBD1 as D (6 bases). CDR3 length: 13 residues. V was cut by 10 bases and J by 3 bases, with 16 bases left in between. Germline V gene data show CDR1 as MDHEN and CDR2 as SYDVKM. CDR3 bases: TGTGCCATAGAAACAGGGTTTAACTACGAGCAGTACTTC. It encodes CAIETGFNYEQYF.

The chain recombines TRBV3-1 (or the pseudogene TRBV3-2) with TRBJ2-7, with D unclear. This CDR3 contains 13 residues. Germline V CDR1 and CDR2: LGHDT, YNNKEL (reference sequence). V lost 1 base and J lost 3, with 7 bases in between. The CDR3 DNA sequence: TGTGCCAGCAGCCAAGGCTTGTTCTACGAGCAGTACTTC. It encodes CASSQGLFYEQYF.

V gene TRBV7-2 combines with J gene TRBJ1-2; 10 nucleotides agree with TRBD1. The trim removed 4 bases at V and 7 bases at J, leaving 6 bases unmatched. The CDR3 is made up of 14 amino acids. Per the germline V gene, CDR1 is SGHTA and CDR2 is FQGNSA. CDR3 bases: TGTGCCAGCAGCTACACCGGACAGGGGGGTGGCTACACCTTC. Translated: CASSYTGQGGGYTF.

The chain employs TRBV9 and TRBJ2-7; possible D gene TRBD2, 6 bases. Trimming removed 3 bases at V and 7 bases at J, with 17 bases between. CDR1 SGDLS and CDR2 YYNGEE come from the germline V gene. The CDR3 runs 14 residues. CDR3 coding DNA: TGTGCCAGCAGCGCGACCCCCGAGGCGGGAGAGCAGTACTTC. Translating it yields CASSATPEAGEQYF.

This clone has just one count. The J gene is TRBJ2-2, the V gene TRBV18; the match to TRBD1 covers 8 bases. Germline-derived CDR1 and CDR2 are KGHSH and LQKENI. The CDR3 runs 16 residues. Unmatched junction bases numbered 7, after V lost 3 bases and J lost 4 bases. The CDR3 protein is CASSPQDREVTGELFF. The CDR3 nucleotides are TGTGCCAGCTCACCCCAGGACAGGGAAGTCACCGGGGAGCTGTTTTTT.

The chain uses TRBV18 and TRBJ2-1; D is ambiguous. Germline lookup yields CDR1 KGHSH and CDR2 LQKENI. The CDR3 sequence is 15 residues long. V was trimmed by 6 bases and J by 5 bases, leaving 17 bases between them. The CDR3 is CASSLTQTRNNEQFF. CDR3 nucleotide sequence: TGTGCCAGCTCCCTGACCCAAACAAGGAACAATGAGCAGTTCTTC.

The J gene is TRBJ1-2, the V gene TRBV9, with TRBD1 as a possible D gene (5 bases). CDR1 SGDLS and CDR2 YYNGEE come from the germline V gene. This CDR3 has 14 amino acids. The V gene lost 0 bases and the J gene lost 7 bases, with 13 bases spanning the gap. CDR3 coding DNA: TGTGCCAGCAGCGTAGCTGAAAGGGGACGTGGCTACACCTTC. The encoded protein is CASSVAERGRGYTF.

The chain joins TRBV30 to TRBJ1-6, with a possible D match to TRBD1 (6 bases). This CDR3 comprises 15 residues. The ends were cut back, 3 bases at V and 10 bases at J, with 19 bases in the middle. Germline assignment: CDR1 GTSNPN and CDR2 SVGIG (reference sequence). The CDR3 DNA reads TGTGCCTGGAGCCGGGAACCGGGGGCTAACTCACCCCTCCACTTT. It is translated as CAWSREPGANSPLHF.

The chain has TRBV6-6 and TRBJ1-2; 9 positions match TRBD1. Germline trimming cut 9 bases from V and 4 bases from J; bases unmatched to any gene: 3. The CDR3 has 12 residues. Germline CDR1 is MNHNY and CDR2 is SVGAGI (reference sequence). The CDR3 nucleotides read TGTGCCAGTACAGGGGGCGTCTATGGCTACACCTTC. It is translated as CASTGGVYGYTF.

The rearrangement uses TRBV5-4 and TRBJ2-3, with D perhaps matching TRBD1 (6 bases). This CDR3 spans 14 amino acids. Germline V CDR1 and CDR2: SGHNT, YYREEE (reference sequence). V was cut by 5 bases and J by 3 bases, with 13 bases left in between. For the CDR3, the DNA is TGTGCCAGCAGTAGGACAGACTTTACAGATACGCAGTATTTT. Protein product: CASSRTDFTDTQYF. The whole variable domain, remainder taken from reference TRBV5-4 and TRBJ2-3, is ETGVTQSPTHLIKTRGQQVTLRCSSQSGHNTVSWYQQALGQGPQFIFQYYREEENGRGNFPPRFSGLQFPNYSSELNVNALELDDSALYLCASSRTDFTDTQYFGPGTRLTVL.

This chain joins TRBV5-1 and TRBJ2-2, with TRBD2 matching over 13 bases. Unmatched junction bases numbered 2, after V lost 1 base and J lost 5 bases. Germline CDR1 and CDR2: SGHRS and YFSETQ. This CDR3 comprises 16 residues. CDR3 loop: CASSLTTSGRTGELFF. The CDR3, as DNA: TGCGCCAGCAGCTTGACGACTAGCGGGAGGACCGGGGAGCTGTTTTTT. Combining the CDR3 with reference TRBV5-1 and TRBJ2-2 gives the whole variable domain KAGVTQTPRYLIKTRGQQVTLSCSPISGHRSVSWYQQTPGQGLQFLFEYFSETQRNKGNFPGRFSGRQFSNSRSEMNVSTLELGDSALYLCASSLTTSGRTGELFFGEGSRLTVL.

DNA for the CDR3: TGCGCCAGCAGCTTGGATCCAGGGAGTTCGTACGAGCAGTACTTC. Protein sequence: CASSLDPGSSYEQYF. The chain has TRBV5-1 and TRBJ2-7; perhaps D is TRBD1 or TRBD2 (5 bases each). Germline values: CDR1 SGHRS, CDR2 YFSETQ. CDR3 length equals 15 residues. Trimming shortened V by 0 bases and J by 4 bases, and 14 bases separated the two germline ends.

The sample holds one count of this clone. The chain couples TRBV6-5 to TRBJ2-7; D may match TRBD1 or TRBD2 (5 bases each). Germline V gene lookup returns CDR1 MNHEY and CDR2 SVGAGI. This CDR3 region has 14 residues. The V gene lost 8 bases and the J gene lost 6 bases, with 20 bases spanning the gap. The CDR3 coding sequence is TGTGCCAGCGGTCTGGCAGGGAGATTGGGCGAGCAGTACTTC. Amino acids: CASGLAGRLGEQYF.